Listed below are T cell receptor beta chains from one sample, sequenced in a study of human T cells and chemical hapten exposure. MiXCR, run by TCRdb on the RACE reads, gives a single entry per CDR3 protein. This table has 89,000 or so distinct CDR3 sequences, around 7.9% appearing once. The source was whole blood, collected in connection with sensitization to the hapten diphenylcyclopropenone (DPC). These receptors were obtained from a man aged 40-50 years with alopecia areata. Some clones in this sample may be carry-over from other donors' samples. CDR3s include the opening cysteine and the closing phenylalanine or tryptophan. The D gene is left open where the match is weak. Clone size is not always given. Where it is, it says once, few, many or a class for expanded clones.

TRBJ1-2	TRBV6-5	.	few	CASSYWAGNYYGYTF	TGTGCCAGCAGTTACTGGGCAGGGAACTACTATGGCTACACCTTC
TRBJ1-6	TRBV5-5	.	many	CASGDSPLHF	TGTGCCAGCGGCGATTCACCCCTCCACTTT
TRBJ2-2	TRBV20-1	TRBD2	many	CSAPSGRAIGELFF	TGCAGTGCTCCTAGCGGGAGGGCCATCGGGGAGCTGTTTTTT
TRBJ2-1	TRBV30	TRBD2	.	CAWRGLAGDGEQFF	TGTGCCTGGAGGGGACTAGCGGGAGACGGTGAGCAGTTCTTC
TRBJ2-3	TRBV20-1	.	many	CSADRGDVFTDTQYF	TGCAGTGCTGATCGTGGGGATGTTTTTACAGATACGCAGTATTTT
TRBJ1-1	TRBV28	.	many	CASSSLAGTEAFF	TGTGCCAGCAGTTCTCTGGCAGGGACTGAAGCTTTCTTT
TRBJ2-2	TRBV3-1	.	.	CASSQERGRKGTELFF	TGTGCCAGCAGCCAAGAACGGGGAAGGAAAGGAACGGAGCTGTTTTTT
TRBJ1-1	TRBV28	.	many	CASSLRQPQRTEAFF	TGTGCCAGCAGTTTAAGACAGCCCCAAAGGACTGAAGCTTTCTTT
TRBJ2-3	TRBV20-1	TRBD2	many	CSASGTSGLTDTQYF	TGCAGTGCTTCTGGGACTAGCGGACTCACAGATACGCAGTATTTT
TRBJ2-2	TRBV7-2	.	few	CASSSTTGNTGELFF	TGTGCCAGCAGCTCAACCACAGGGAACACCGGGGAGCTGTTTTTT
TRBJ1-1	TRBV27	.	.	CASSLSTPGPGSTEAFF	TGTGCCAGCAGTTTATCGACACCCGGACCAGGCTCGACTGAAGCTTTCTTT
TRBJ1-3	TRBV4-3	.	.	CASSHGFSGNTIYF	TGCGCCAGCAGCCACGGGTTTTCTGGAAACACCATATATTTT
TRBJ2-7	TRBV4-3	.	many	CASSHSMTGELYAQYF	TGCGCCAGCAGCCACTCTATGACGGGAGAGCTTTACGCGCAGTACTTC
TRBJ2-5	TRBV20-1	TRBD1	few	CSATRTGEETQYF	TGCAGTGCTACTCGGACAGGGGAGGAGACCCAGTACTTC
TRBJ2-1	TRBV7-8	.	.	CASSTGPPGFPF	TGTGCCAGCAGCACAGGCCCTCCCGGGTTTCCCTTC
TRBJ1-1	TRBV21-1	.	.	CASSKGGAGQGTNTEAFF	TGTGCCAGCAGCAAAGGGGGCGCGGGACAGGGGACGAACACTGAAGCTTTCTTT
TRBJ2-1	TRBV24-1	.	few	CATSNPSGQIVGKFF	TGTGCCACCAGTAACCCATCGGGACAAATCGTGGGGAAGTTCTTC
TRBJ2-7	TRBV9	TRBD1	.	CASSAGTGVNEQYF	TGTGCCAGCAGCGCGGGGACAGGGGTCAACGAGCAGTACTTC
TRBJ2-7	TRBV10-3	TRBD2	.	CAISAGLGTREQYF	TGTGCCATCAGTGCTGGACTAGGCACTCGAGAGCAGTACTTC
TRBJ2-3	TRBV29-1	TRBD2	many	CSVDGLAGEDTQYF	TGCAGCGTAGACGGACTAGCGGGAGAAGATACGCAGTATTTT
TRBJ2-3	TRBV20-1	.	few	CSARSEASDQDTQYF	TGCAGTGCTAGATCGGAGGCTAGCGACCAGGATACGCAGTATTTT
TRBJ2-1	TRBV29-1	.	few	CSVDRRAAYNEQFF	TGCAGCGTTGATAGGAGAGCCGCTTACAATGAGCAGTTCTTC
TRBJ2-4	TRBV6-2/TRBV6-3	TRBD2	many	CASSSTGLAGEGLAKNIQYF	TGTGCCAGCAGTTCAACGGGACTAGCGGGAGAGGGGCTAGCCAAAAACATTCAGTACTTC
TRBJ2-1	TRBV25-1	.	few	CASSDPGPNEQFF	TGTGCCAGCAGTGATCCCGGACCCAATGAGCAGTTCTTC